This T cell receptor beta chain was sequenced during a study of cytomegalovirus exposure and HLA in healthy donors. CDR3 length: 12 residues. The germline V and J ends were trimmed by 5 bases and 4 bases, with 8 bases remaining between them. Germline CDR1 reads SNHLY; CDR2 reads FYNNEI. Use of 60 Vbeta and 13 Jbeta primers characterized the PCR. Here immunoSEQ multiplex PCR was the method, and the copy in TCRdb shows in-frame clones only, minus some. The table has more than 110,000 clones, approximately 63% seen once. Study-wide results and limits: Per a prior analysis, the majority of TCR beta V segments were productive roughly 87% or roughly 30% of the time. A later analysis linked a missense variant in DCLRE1C to the trimming of TCR beta V and J genes. In a later analysis, a genetic analysis reported fewer productive-TCR N-insertions in an Asian-associated ancestry cluster than the cohort average. A later analysis found most CMV-associated TCR beta chains apparently HLA-restricted.

Turning to this clone: No antigen is known for it.

The clonotype was recovered from a woman in her sixties in good health and CMV-seropositive. The sample taken for sequencing was PBMCs. The genes are TRBV2 and TRBJ1-2, with D perhaps matching TRBD1 (6 bases). The CDR3 reads CASSLDSYGYTF. The CDR3 DNA follows: TGTGCCAGCAGTCTGGACAGCTATGGCTACACCTTC.